A single sample gave rise to the 3 T cell receptor beta chains below, sequenced in a study of blood T cell repertoires in COVID-19. Generated by immunoSEQ multiplex PCR, the TCRdb table keeps only in-frame clones and is missing some. The profile shows about 280,000 clones, approximately 89% of them singletons. Sequencing was carried out using PBMCs or T cells enriched from blood (not recorded which). The receptors were gathered from a man aged 40-49 years who had been exposed to COVID-19.

This sequence joins TRBV18 and TRBJ1-1; D not certain. Germline CDR1 and CDR2: KGHSH and LQKENI. The CDR3 length is 13 residues. With 5 bases removed from V and 1 base from J, the gap between germline ends came to 8 bases. The CDR3 bases are TGTGCCAGCTCATATGAGAAGAACACTGAAGCTTTCTTT. Residues: CASSYEKNTEAFF.

This clone was observed once. The chain uses TRBV11-3 and TRBJ2-7, with 15 positions matching TRBD2. The germline V gene encodes CDR1 SGHNT and CDR2 YENEEA. V shed 5 bases and J 3 bases; nucleotides not matched to a gene: 8. The length of the CDR3 is 17 residues. CDR3 sequence reads: CASSPGTSGRQFYEQYF. The CDR3 DNA is TGTGCCAGCAGCCCCGGGACTAGCGGGAGGCAATTCTACGAGCAGTACTTC.

This clone came up once. The chain employs TRBV9 and TRBJ1-6; TRBD1 agrees at 7 bases. This CDR3 is built from 15 residues. Unmatched junction bases numbered 7, after V lost 4 bases and J lost 6 bases. Germline CDR1 reads SGDLS; CDR2 reads YYNGEE. The CDR3 region is CASSPRQGFNSPLHF. CDR3 DNA: TGTGCCAGCAGCCCCCGACAGGGCTTTAATTCACCCCTCCACTTT.